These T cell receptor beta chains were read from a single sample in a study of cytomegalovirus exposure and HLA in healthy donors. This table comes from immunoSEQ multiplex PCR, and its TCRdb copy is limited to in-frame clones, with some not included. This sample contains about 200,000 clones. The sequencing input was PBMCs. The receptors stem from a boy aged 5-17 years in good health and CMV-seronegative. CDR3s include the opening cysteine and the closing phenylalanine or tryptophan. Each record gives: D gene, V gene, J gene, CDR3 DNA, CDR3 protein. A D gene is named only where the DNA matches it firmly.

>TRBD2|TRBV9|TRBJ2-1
TGTGCCAGCAGCGTAGTGACTAGCGGGGGGGAGCAGTTCTTC
CASSVVTSGGEQFF
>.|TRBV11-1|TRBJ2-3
TGTGCCAGCAGCCCCGGACAGATGGCAGAAGATACGCAGTATTTT
CASSPGQMAEDTQYF
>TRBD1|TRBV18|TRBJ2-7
TGTGCCAGCTCACCACCTAACACTCCGGACAGGGGAGGCGAGCAGTACTTC
CASSPPNTPDRGGEQYF
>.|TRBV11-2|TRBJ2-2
TGTGCCAGCAGGCCTGTGCGCACCGGGGAGCTGTTTTTT
CASRPVRTGELFF
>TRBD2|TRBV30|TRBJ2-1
TGTGCCTGGAGGCTCAGCGGGGGGTACAATGAGCAGTTCTTC
CAWRLSGGYNEQFF
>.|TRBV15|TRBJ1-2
TGTGCCACCAGCAGAGATCGCTCCAGGGGCGACTATGGCTACACCTTC
CATSRDRSRGDYGYTF
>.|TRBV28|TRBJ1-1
TGTGCCAGCAGTAAAATATACACTGAAGCTTTCTTT
CASSKIYTEAFF
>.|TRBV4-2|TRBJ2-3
TGTGCCAGCAGCCAAGGACCGGAGCAGCAGTATTTT
CASSQGPEQQYF
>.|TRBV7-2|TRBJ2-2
TGTGCCAGCAGCTCCAGGGGAAATCGGGAGCTGTTTTTT
CASSSRGNRELFF
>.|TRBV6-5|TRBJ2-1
TGTGCCAGCAGCAAAAACCAGGGGAATGAGCAGTTCTTC
CASSKNQGNEQFF
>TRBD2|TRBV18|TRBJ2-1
TGTGCCAGCTCAGCGTCGGGGACTACCTCCTACAATGAGCAGTTCTTC
CASSASGTTSYNEQFF
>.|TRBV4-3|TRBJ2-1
TGCGCCAGCAGCCAAGAGGTCGCGGGCTCCTACAATGAGCAGTTCTTC
CASSQEVAGSYNEQFF
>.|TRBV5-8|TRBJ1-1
TGTGCCAGCAGCTTGACCGGGATGAACACTGAAGCTTTCTTT
CASSLTGMNTEAFF
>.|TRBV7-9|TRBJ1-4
TGTGCCAGCAGCTTTAGGTTGGGGCAAAAAAATGAAAAACTGTTTTTT
CASSFRLGQKNEKLFF
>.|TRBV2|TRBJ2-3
TGTGCCAGCAGAGTGACTGAAGATACGCAGTATTTT
CASRVTEDTQYF
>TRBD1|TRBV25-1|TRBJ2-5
TGTGCCAGCAGTGGCTCCGGGACAGGGGTGGGAGAGACCCAGTACTTC
CASSGSGTGVGETQYF
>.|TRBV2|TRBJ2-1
TGTGCCAGCAGTGATATGCTTTTGTCAGGCACCAATGAGCAGTTCTTC
CASSDMLLSGTNEQFF
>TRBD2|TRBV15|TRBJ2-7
TGTGCCACCAGCATGCCCGGGGAGGGCAGCTCCTACGAGCAGTACTTC
CATSMPGEGSSYEQYF
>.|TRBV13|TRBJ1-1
TGTGCCAGCAGCTTATCCCCAGGGTCTGAGGCTTTCTTT
CASSLSPGSEAFF
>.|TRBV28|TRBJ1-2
TGTGCCAGCAGCCTCGGGAACTATGGCTACACCTTC
CASSLGNYGYTF
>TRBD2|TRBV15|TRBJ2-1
TGTGCCACCAGCCTGGGTAGCGGGGGGTTGCGGCGTGAGCAGTTCTTC
CATSLGSGGLRREQFF
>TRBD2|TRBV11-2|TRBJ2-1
TGTGCCAGCAGCCTCGGGGGGGGCTACAATGAGCAGTTCTTC
CASSLGGGYNEQFF
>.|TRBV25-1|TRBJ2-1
TGTGCCAGCAGTGAACGCGGGATGCCCTACAATGAGCAGTTCTTC
CASSERGMPYNEQFF
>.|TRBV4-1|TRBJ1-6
TGCGCCAGCAGCCAAGTAGGCCAGGGGCTCCACTTT
CASSQVGQGLHF
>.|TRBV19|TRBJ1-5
TGTGCCAGTAGTATTTCGGGGAATCAGCCCCAGCATTTT
CASSISGNQPQHF
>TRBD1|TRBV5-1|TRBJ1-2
TGCGCCAGCAGCCAAACGACAGGGGGCCCGGGGGGCTACACCTTC
CASSQTTGGPGGYTF
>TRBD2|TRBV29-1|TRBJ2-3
TGCAGCGACGGACTAGCCACAGATACGCAGTATTTT
CSDGLATDTQYF
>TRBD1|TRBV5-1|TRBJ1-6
TGCGCCACCAACTCCGGGACAGGGCATTCACCCCTCCACTTT
CATNSGTGHSPLHF
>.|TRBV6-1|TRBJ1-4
TGTGCCAGCAGGCGGGCAACTAATGAAAAACTGTTTTTT
CASRRATNEKLFF
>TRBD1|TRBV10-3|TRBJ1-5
TGTGCCATCGGGGACAGGGCGAGCAATCAGCCCCAGCATTTT
CAIGDRASNQPQHF
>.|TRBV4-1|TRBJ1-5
TGCGCCAGCGCCCCGGGGACACCCAATCAGCCCCAGCATTTT
CASAPGTPNQPQHF
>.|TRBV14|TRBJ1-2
TGTGCCAGCAGCCAAGATCAGGCGAAGTACACCTTC
CASSQDQAKYTF
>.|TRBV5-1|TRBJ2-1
TGCGCCAGCAGTTTTACCCGGGACAAAGGCGCTGACGAGCAGTTCTTC
CASSFTRDKGADEQFF
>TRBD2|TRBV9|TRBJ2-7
TGTGCCAGCAGCGTAGATCTTTCGGGACTAGCATACTTC
CASSVDLSGLAYF
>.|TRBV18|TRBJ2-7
TGTGCCAGCTCACCAGCAGGGCGCGAGCAGTACTTC
CASSPAGREQYF
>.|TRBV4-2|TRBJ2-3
TGTGCCAGCAGCCAAGACAGGGGTCAAGGGACAGATACGCAGTATTTT
CASSQDRGQGTDTQYF
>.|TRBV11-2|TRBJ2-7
TGTGCCAGCAGCTTAGGGCCGGGGAAGTTATACGAGCAGTACTTC
CASSLGPGKLYEQYF
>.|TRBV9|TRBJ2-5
TGTGCCAGCAGCGTAGCTACGAGCCCTGGAGGGACCCAGTACTTC
CASSVATSPGGTQYF
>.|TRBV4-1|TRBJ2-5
TGCGCCAGCAGCCAAGTAAAAGTGGGTCGAGGCGGGGCTCAAGAGACCCAGTACTTC
CASSQVKVGRGGAQETQYF
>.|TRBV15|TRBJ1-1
TGTGCCACCAGCAGACAGTACATGAACACTGAAGCTTTCTTT
CATSRQYMNTEAFF
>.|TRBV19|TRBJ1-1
TGTGCCAGTAGTCAAAACACTGAAGCTTTCTTT
CASSQNTEAFF
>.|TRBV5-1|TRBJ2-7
TGCGCCAGTAGCTCCGTGGGGGGACAGTACGAGCAGTACTTC
CASSSVGGQYEQYF
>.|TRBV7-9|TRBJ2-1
TGTGCCAGCAGCAGTACAGGGAATGAGCAGTTCTTC
CASSSTGNEQFF
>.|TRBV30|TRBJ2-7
TGTGCCTGGAGTTCCACCTACGAGCAGTACTTC
CAWSSTYEQYF
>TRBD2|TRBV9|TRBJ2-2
TGTGCCAGCAGCGTTCAAGCGGGGGCCGCGAACACCGGGGAGCTGTTTTTT
CASSVQAGAANTGELFF